The 24 T cell receptor beta chains below were found in one sample sequenced in a study of early T cells in non-severe SARS-CoV-2 infection. TCRdb re-analysed the 5' RACE reads in MiXCR, keeping a single row per CDR3 protein. The sample comprises roughly 120,000 distinct CDR3 sequences, more than 12% of which are singletons, and roughly a fifth rests with the top ten. Sequenced: whole blood. All receptors derive from an adult who was a healthcare worker with PCR-confirmed SARS-CoV-2 infection or an uninfected control (not recorded which).

The chain has TRBV12-3 or TRBV12-4 and TRBJ2-4; possible D gene TRBD1, 6 bases. V shed 3 bases and J shed 4 bases, with 10 bases lying between them. This CDR3 is 14 amino acids long. CDR3 DNA: TGTGCCAGCAGTTTTGAACAGGGTAAAAACATTCAGTACTTC. Translated: CASSFEQGKNIQYF.

The chain links TRBV27 to TRBJ1-1, with unresolved D. CDR1 and CDR2 (germline): MNHEY, SMNVEV (reference sequence). The CDR3 runs 13 residues. V lost 6 bases and J lost 0, with 8 bases in between. This CDR3 is CASSVTMNTEAFF. CDR3 DNA: TGTGCCAGCAGCGTAACGATGAACACTGAAGCTTTCTTT.

This clonotype was seen a few times. J is TRBJ2-5 and V is TRBV20-1, with D maybe TRBD1 (5 bases). This CDR3 has 14 residues. Looked up from germline, CDR1 is DFQATT and CDR2 is SNEGSKA (reference sequence). The V and J ends lost 1 base and 7 bases respectively, with 16 bases between them. Here the CDR3 DNA reads TGCAGTGCTAGAGGGGTAGACAGCCCAGGGACCCAGTACTTC. Its protein is CSARGVDSPGTQYF.

CDR3 DNA: TGTGCCAGCAGCCCGCGGGGCCCTTTGAGCATTCAGTACTTC. Its translation: CASSPRGPLSIQYF. J is TRBJ2-4 and V is TRBV3-1; D might be TRBD2 (6 bases). The V gene lost 4 bases and the J gene lost 9 bases, with 16 bases spanning the gap. Germline CDR1 LGHDT, CDR2 YNNKEL (reference sequence). CDR3 length equals 14 residues.

The CDR3 is CASERVNGYTF. CDR3 coding DNA: TGTGCCTCCGAACGGGTTAATGGCTACACCTTC. The genes are TRBV30 and TRBJ1-2; no reliable D call. The CDR3 is made up of 11 amino acids. Trimming left V 7 bases short and J 6 bases short, with 12 bases between. Germline-derived CDR1 and CDR2 are GTSNPN and SVGIG (reference sequence).

The chain couples TRBV30 to TRBJ2-1; no clear D. The CDR3 extends over 12 amino acids. V lost 1 base to trimming and J lost 7 bases, with 8 bases between them. Germline CDR1 reads GTSNPN; CDR2 reads SVGIG (reference sequence). CDR3 sequence (DNA): TGTGCCTGGAGTGAGCGAGTAAATGAGCAGTTCTTC. The encoded protein is CAWSERVNEQFF.

This clonotype was found a few times. In DNA form, the CDR3 reads TGTGCCAGCAAGGAGGACGAGCAGTACTTC. This sequence encodes CASKEDEQYF. V and J are TRBV2 and TRBJ2-7, with a tentative D call TRBD2 (5 bases). The CDR3 has 10 amino acids. Trimming stripped 7 bases from V and 5 bases from J, with 6 bases between. CDR1 and CDR2 (germline): SNHLY, FYNNEI.

This clonotype was detected only a few times. The chain uses TRBV12-3 or TRBV12-4 and TRBJ2-3, with no clear D. Deletions cut 1 base from V and 4 bases from J, with 9 bases between. The CDR3 length is 14 residues. The CDR3 loop reads CASSLVGNADTQYF. For the CDR3, the DNA is TGTGCCAGCAGTTTAGTGGGGAATGCAGATACGCAGTATTTT.

The chain combines TRBV20-1 with TRBJ2-5; TRBD2 agrees at 12 bases. V lost 6 bases, J lost 4 bases, and 3 bases stayed unmatched. The germline V gene has CDR1 DFQATT and CDR2 SNEGSKA (reference sequence). The CDR3 sequence is 13 residues long. The CDR3 loop reads CSATTSGGETQYF. The CDR3 coding sequence is TGCAGTGCAACGACTAGCGGGGGAGAGACCCAGTACTTC.

The chain couples TRBV5-1 to TRBJ2-2, with 7 bases identical to TRBD2. Germline CDR1 and CDR2: SGHRS and YFSETQ. CDR3 length: 16 residues. V was pared by 2 bases and J by 2 bases, with 6 bases of the junction left unmatched. The CDR3 DNA reads TGCGCCAGCAGCTTTCCTAGCGGTATTAACACCGGGGAGCTGTTTTTT. Its translation is CASSFPSGINTGELFF.

The chain recombines TRBV28 with TRBJ1-6, with TRBD1 matching over 8 bases. Germline V CDR1 and CDR2: MDHEN, SYDVKM. CDR3 size: 14 residues. The ends lost 7 bases at V and 9 bases at J; junction bases unmatched: 8. The CDR3 bases are TGTGCCAGCACTCTAGGACAGGGTGGTTCACCCCTCCACTTT. It encodes CASTLGQGGSPLHF.

This clonotype was seen only a few times. The gene calls are TRBV6-1 and TRBJ1-6, with unresolved D. CDR3 length: 15 residues. V was cut by 0 bases and J by 7 bases, with 10 bases left in between. Germline V gene sequence: CDR1 MNHNS, CDR2 SASEGT. The chain's CDR3 is CASSEAGRANSPLHF. CDR3 sequence (DNA): TGTGCCAGCAGTGAAGCGGGTAGGGCGAATTCACCCCTCCACTTT.

This clonotype was seen at least ten times. The V call is TRBV23-1, the J call TRBJ1-5; D gene unclear. TRBV23-1 carries the ORF label, with uncertain function. The ends were cut back, 5 bases at V and 0 bases at J, with 11 bases in the middle. The CDR3 is 15 amino acids. CDR3 sequence reads: CASSSRPDSNQPQHF. CDR3 DNA sequence: TGCGCCAGCAGTTCACGGCCCGATAGCAATCAGCCCCAGCATTTT.

In this sample, this clonotype turned up a few times. The V and J genes are TRBV18 and TRBJ1-1; TRBD1 might be the D (6 bases). Germline loops: CDR1 KGHSH, CDR2 LQKENI. This CDR3 has 13 amino acids. Trimming pared 3 bases from V and 3 bases from J, leaving 8 bases between. In nucleotides, the CDR3 is TGTGCCAGCTCACCGTCAGGGGACACTGAAGCTTTCTTT. This gives the protein CASSPSGDTEAFF.

V is TRBV12-3 or TRBV12-4 and J is TRBJ2-1; the D gene is possibly TRBD1 (5 bases). The CDR3 spans 12 residues. Trimming removed 5 bases from V and 8 bases from J, with 10 bases in between. Here the CDR3 reads CASSATGYEQFF. CDR3 sequence (DNA): TGTGCCAGCAGTGCCACAGGATATGAGCAGTTCTTC.

The V call is TRBV30, the J call TRBJ1-2, with D perhaps matching TRBD1 (5 bases). There are 14 residues in the CDR3. Germline values: CDR1 GTSNPN, CDR2 SVGIG (reference sequence). Trimming left V 4 bases short and J 6 bases short, with 18 bases between. The CDR3 region is CAWIFEGRSHGYTF. The CDR3, as DNA: TGTGCCTGGATTTTTGAGGGGCGCAGCCATGGCTACACCTTC.

The genes are TRBV5-1 and TRBJ2-7; D is perhaps TRBD1 (6 bases). The germline CDR1 and CDR2 sequences are SGHRS and YFSETQ. The CDR3 loop spans 15 amino acids. V lost 4 bases to trimming and J lost 3 bases, with 17 bases between them. The CDR3 nucleotides are TGCGCCAGCAGCCCGACCGGGACACGAGACTACGAGCAGTACTTC. Protein: CASSPTGTRDYEQYF.

This chain's CDR3 is CASSQVPRGDSPLHF. CDR3 nucleotides: TGTGCCAGCAGCCAAGTCCCCAGGGGGGATTCACCCCTCCACTTT. The rearrangement uses TRBV3-1 and TRBJ1-6; 7 nucleotides line up with TRBD1. V dropped 1 base and J dropped 8; count of bases not matched to a gene: 5. Germline V lookup: CDR1 LGHDT, CDR2 YNNKEL (reference sequence). This CDR3 spans 15 amino acids. The complete variable domain, with remaining parts taken from reference TRBV3-1 and TRBJ1-6, reads DTAVSQTPKYLVTQMGNDKSIKCEQNLGHDTMYWYKQDSKKFLKIMFSYNNKELIINETVPNRFSPKSPDKAHLNLHINSLELGDSAVYFCASSQVPRGDSPLHFGNGTRLTVT.

The V and J genes are TRBV4-1 and TRBJ2-3, with D possibly matching TRBD1 (5 bases). Germline-derived CDR1 and CDR2 are MGHRA and YSYEKL. This CDR3 is built from 15 residues. Trimming removed 4 bases from V and 0 bases from J, with 11 bases in between. In DNA form, the CDR3 reads TGCGCCAGCAGCCTAGACAGTATAAGCACAGATACGCAGTATTTT. As protein: CASSLDSISTDTQYF.

In its sample, this clonotype was seen a few times. The rearrangement uses TRBV19 and TRBJ2-1; D might be TRBD1 (6 bases). CDR1 LNHDA and CDR2 SQIVND come from the germline V gene (reference sequence). V dropped 2 bases and J dropped 2 bases, with 7 bases sitting between them. The CDR3 contains 14 residues. This CDR3 reads CASSISGAYNEQFF. DNA for the CDR3: TGTGCCAGTAGTATATCAGGGGCCTACAATGAGCAGTTCTTC.

This clonotype was observed a handful of times. The rearrangement joins TRBV20-1 to TRBJ2-7, with 7 bases matching TRBD2. Germline CDR1 DFQATT, CDR2 SNEGSKA (reference sequence). CDR3 length: 14 residues. V lost 3 bases, J lost 0 bases, and 5 bases stayed unmatched. CDR3 sequence (DNA): TGCAGTGCTAGGGGCGGGGGAAGCTCCTACGAGCAGTACTTC. Translated: CSARGGGSSYEQYF.

This clonotype has more than one count but fewer than ten. The V and J genes are TRBV12-3 or TRBV12-4 and TRBJ2-1; no reliable D call. Trimming removed 10 bases from V and 14 bases from J, with 18 bases in between. The CDR3 is 11 residues long. In nucleotides, the CDR3 is TGTGCCATCCGCCGGGTCACTGGGGAGTTCTTC. Amino acids: CAIRRVTGEFF.

This clonotype has more than one count but fewer than ten. The chain uses TRBV4-1 and TRBJ2-7; 10 nucleotides line up with TRBD2. The germline V gene has CDR1 MGHRA and CDR2 YSYEKL. V lost 3 bases to trimming and J lost 0 bases; unmatched junction nucleotides: 8. The CDR3 consists of 17 residues. CDR3 sequence: CASSQQSGGAPSYEQYF. The CDR3, as DNA: TGCGCCAGCAGCCAGCAAAGCGGGGGGGCCCCCTCCTACGAGCAGTACTTC.

The rearrangement links TRBV9 to TRBJ2-3; 7 nucleotides agree with TRBD2. The CDR3 length is 14 residues. Germline CDR1 and CDR2: SGDLS and YYNGEE. Trimming removed 3 bases from V and 0 bases from J; junction bases left unmatched: 1. The CDR3 sequence: CASSAAGSTDTQYF. As DNA, the CDR3 is TGTGCCAGCAGCGCAGCGGGGAGCACAGATACGCAGTATTTT.